This entry is about one T cell receptor (beta chain). Its antigen is still unknown. No quality values exist for individual bases; no much larger clone is one base distant. The data are from a study of lymphopenia after photon versus proton radiotherapy (dated by TCRdb to about 2019). About the investigation overall: In patients with gastrointestinal tumors who developed high-grade lymphopenia, the study compared the immunological effects of photon radiation therapy with those of proton radiation therapy. The goal of the study was to characterize the differences between the two radiation modalities in how they affect the immune system. The cohort comprised 15 to 20 patients with gastrointestinal tumors who received either photon or proton therapy and then developed lymphopenia.

Summary of the overall study and its limitations: After the lymphocyte count nadir, repertoires from photon-treated patients showed oligoclonal expansion, particularly of CD8+ Temra cells, and this expansion drove the decline in diversity. During treatment, patients who received photon therapy lost naive T cells and TCR diversity and gained effector/memory populations, whereas patients who received proton therapy remained relatively stable. Across the cohort, an inverse correlation was found between a larger post-nadir drop in TCR diversity and overall survival time among patients who died. The survival association was assessed only in patients who died, and the authors presented better survival with proton therapy as a possibility rather than a demonstrated result.

Trimmed from V: 10 bases; trimmed from J: 4 bases; junction bases lacking a gene match: 15. CDR1 SGHNT and CDR2 YYREEE are derived from the germline V gene (reference sequence). There are 16 amino acids in the CDR3, from cysteine to phenylalanine inclusive. Solely the CDR3 DNA is kept, with 48 bases framed from the first base. Libraries were constructed by the immunoSEQ multiplex PCR assay. T cell repertoires were profiled with deep sequencing of rearranged TCR beta loci together with multiparametric flow cytometry. Entries here come from immuneACCESS through TCRdb and include only in-frame sequences with V and J called. Some clones fail to appear in such tables; in the studies checked, an unresolved V gene covers under half of the shortfall, and the cause of the remainder is unknown. Within this sample are approximately 170,000 clones, with approximately 91% of them counted one time only. In total, the top ten clones hold around 5.1% of the sample.

The rearrangement joined TRBV5-4 to TRBJ2-3, and 10 junctional nucleotides match TRBD2. The material was peripheral blood, obtained from a patient treated with photon-based radiotherapy. The receptor comes from a man aged 50-60 years with gastric cancer. The DNA reads as follows: TGTGCCTTAGCTTGGGCTAGCGGGAGTAGTTCAGATACGCAGTATTTT. Translated, this gives CALAWASGSSSDTQYF.